Each of the 29 T cell receptor beta chains below was sequenced from the same sample in a study of blood T cell repertoires in COVID-19. Profiled with immunoSEQ multiplex PCR; TCRdb holds only in-frame clones, not every one. Here the sample spans about 210,000 clones, just over 90% being singletons. The sample comprised peripheral blood. Source of these receptors: a man aged 25-45 years with acute or convalescent COVID-19.

The chain combines TRBV7-9 with TRBJ1-5; D unclear. CDR1 is SEHNR, CDR2 FQNEAQ, per germline (reference sequence). This CDR3 contains 15 residues. Trimming removed 1 base from V and 3 bases from J, with 10 bases in between. CDR3 amino acids: CASSLGGVNNQPQHF. The CDR3, as DNA: TGTGCCAGCAGCTTAGGAGGAGTAAACAATCAGCCCCAGCATTTT.

The gene calls are TRBV7-6 and TRBJ2-1; D is possibly TRBD2 (5 bases). The germline V and J ends were trimmed by 0 bases and 13 bases, with 7 bases remaining between them. The length of the CDR3 is 11 residues. CDR1 SGHVS and CDR2 FNYEAQ come from the germline V gene. CDR3 DNA sequence: TGTGCCAGCAGCTTAGCCCGGGGACAGTTCTTC. Its translation: CASSLARGQFF.

This clone has more than one count but fewer than ten. The V gene is TRBV2, the J gene TRBJ1-5; tentatively, D is TRBD1 (5 bases). The germline CDR1 and CDR2 sequences are SNHLY and FYNNEI. The germline V and J ends were trimmed by 7 bases and 0 bases, with 13 bases remaining between them. This CDR3 region has 15 residues. CDR3 bases: TGTGCCAGCAAGCCTCTGGACAATAGCAATCAGCCCCAGCATTTT. Encoded protein: CASKPLDNSNQPQHF.

The chain couples TRBV1 to TRBJ1-5; TRBD1, the table's D call, was not compared with the DNA. TRBV1 is classified as a pseudogene. The CDR3 runs 16 residues. The DNA of the CDR3 is TGCACCAGCAGCCAATCTAAGGGGCCAGCGAATCAGCCCCAGCATTTT. Translating it yields CTSSQSKGPANQPQHF.

The V gene is TRBV19, the J gene TRBJ2-1; 7 bases align to TRBD2. Germline V gene data show CDR1 as LNHDA and CDR2 as SQIVND (reference sequence). V trimming: 2 bases; J trimming: 7 bases; junction bases outside the gene matches: 8. There are 15 residues in the CDR3. CDR3 sequence (DNA): TGTGCCAGTAGTATATCACTAGCGCCCCATAATGAGCAGTTCTTC. Amino acid sequence: CASSISLAPHNEQFF.

The V and J genes are TRBV7-2 and TRBJ2-2; weak D call: TRBD2 (5 bases). This CDR3 is built from 15 residues. Germline V CDR1 and CDR2: SGHTA, FQGNSA. The V end was cut by 5 bases, the J end by 1 base, with 11 bases between. This CDR3 is CASSLIRGNTGELFF. The CDR3 DNA is TGTGCCAGCAGCCTAATCCGGGGGAACACCGGGGAGCTGTTTTTT.

This chain links TRBV7-6 with TRBJ2-1, with 7 bases aligning to TRBD2. The CDR3 has 15 residues. Germline CDR1 is SGHVS and CDR2 is FNYEAQ. Unmatched junction bases numbered 5, after V lost 2 bases and J lost 4 bases. The CDR3 reads CASSLRSGDYNEQFF. The CDR3 DNA reads TGTGCCAGCAGCTTACGGAGCGGGGATTACAATGAGCAGTTCTTC.

V is TRBV11-2 and J is TRBJ2-4; 9 bases align to TRBD1. The CDR3 is 16 residues long. Trimming removed 4 bases from V and 1 base from J; junction bases left unmatched: 5. The germline V gene has CDR1 SGHAT and CDR2 FQNNGV. This chain's CDR3 is CASSSPGTGAKNIQYF. In DNA, the CDR3 is TGTGCCAGCAGCTCCCCCGGGACAGGGGCCAAAAACATTCAGTACTTC.

This clone was counted only a few times. The V gene is TRBV18, the J gene TRBJ2-3; the D gene is possibly TRBD2 (6 bases). The germline V gene has CDR1 KGHSH and CDR2 LQKENI. Trimming stripped 1 base from V and 11 bases from J, with 13 bases between. The CDR3 contains 13 residues. In DNA form, the CDR3 reads TGTGCCAGCTCACCACAGGAGGGGATGGAGCAGTATTTT. It translates to CASSPQEGMEQYF. The whole variable domain, remainder taken from reference TRBV18 and TRBJ2-3, is NAGVMQNPRHLVRRRGQEARLRCSPMKGHSHVYWYRQLPEEGLKFMVYLQKENIIDESGMPKERFSAEFPKEGPSILRIQQVVRGDSAAYFCASSPQEGMEQYFGPGTRLTVL.

The chain combines TRBV6-6 with TRBJ2-3, with TRBD2 matching over 9 bases. Trimming took 4 bases from V and 6 from J; bases not matched to a gene: 5. The CDR3 is made up of 14 amino acids. Germline V CDR1 and CDR2: MNHNY, SVGAGI (reference sequence). This CDR3 reads CASSLSGRLDTQYF. The DNA for the CDR3 is TGTGCCAGCAGTTTAAGCGGGAGGCTGGATACGCAGTATTTT.

The chain uses TRBV30 and TRBJ2-7; weak D call: TRBD2 (5 bases). V gave up 5 bases and J gave up 0 bases, with 8 bases separating them. The CDR3 has 12 residues. Germline values: CDR1 GTSNPN, CDR2 SVGIG (reference sequence). The CDR3 nucleotides are TGTGCCTGGGCTGACTACTCCTACGAGCAGTACTTC. Protein: CAWADYSYEQYF.

The chain links TRBV5-4 to TRBJ2-5; TRBD2 matches at 11 bases. The CDR3 covers 17 residues. Germline CDR1 and CDR2: SGHNT and YYREEE (reference sequence). Losses at the gene ends were 2 bases for V and 4 bases for J; bases not matched to a gene: 10. CDR3 residues: CASSFLAGGPTRETQYF. In DNA, the CDR3 is TGTGCCAGCAGCTTTTTAGCGGGAGGGCCGACACGAGAGACCCAGTACTTC.

V and J are TRBV5-1 and TRBJ2-3; 7 bases map to TRBD1. With 4 bases clipped from V and 5 bases from J, the junction kept 4 bases outside the gene matches. CDR3 size: 13 residues. In germline, CDR1 is SGHRS, CDR2 YFSETQ. CDR3 sequence reads: CASSRGQVDTQYF. CDR3 DNA sequence: TGCGCCAGCAGCCGAGGACAGGTAGATACGCAGTATTTT.

This chain uses TRBV24-1 with TRBJ2-2, with TRBD2 identical over 9 bases. CDR3 size: 16 residues. Per the germline V gene, CDR1 is KGHDR and CDR2 is SFDVKD. The ends lost 6 bases at V and 6 bases at J; junction bases unmatched: 10. The CDR3 sequence: CATSMLGGGAAGELFF. The CDR3 DNA reads as TGTGCCACCAGTATGTTAGGCGGGGGGGCCGCCGGGGAGCTGTTTTTT.

This chain links TRBV4-1 with TRBJ2-5, with 7 bases identical to TRBD2. The CDR3 sequence is 14 residues long. Germline CDR1 MGHRA, CDR2 YSYEKL. V dropped 1 base and J dropped 5; count of bases not matched to a gene: 4. CDR3 bases: TGCGCCAGCAGCCAAGTAGCGGGCTTGGAGACCCAGTACTTC. Residues: CASSQVAGLETQYF.

The chain links TRBV20-1 to TRBJ1-3, with a weak D call TRBD1 (6 bases). The CDR3 has 13 amino acids. The V gene lost 6 bases and the J gene lost 4 bases, with 13 bases spanning the gap. The germline V gene has CDR1 DFQATT and CDR2 SNEGSKA (reference sequence). The CDR3 DNA is TGCAGTGCAAGTACAGGGTTAGGAAACACCATATATTTT. Amino acid sequence: CSASTGLGNTIYF.

CDR3 DNA sequence: TGCAGTGCTAGTGCCAGGGGCCGCTCCTACAATGAGCAGTTCTTC. Amino acid sequence: CSASARGRSYNEQFF. V usage is TRBV20-1 and J usage is TRBJ2-1; weak D call: TRBD1 (6 bases). The CDR3 spans 15 residues. V lost 3 bases and J 0 bases, leaving 12 bases between the germline ends. Germline assignment: CDR1 DFQATT and CDR2 SNEGSKA (reference sequence).

The chain is built from TRBV7-8 and TRBJ2-7, with 9 bases lining up with TRBD1. Germline values: CDR1 SGHVS, CDR2 FQNEAQ. The junction had 4 bases not matched to a gene; V was cut back by 0 bases and J by 4 bases. The CDR3 spans 15 residues. CDR3 loop: CASSLATGGIYEQYF. The CDR3 nucleotides read TGTGCCAGCAGCTTAGCGACAGGGGGAATATACGAGCAGTACTTC.

This clone was observed a single time. The V and J genes are TRBV30 and TRBJ2-4; TRBD2 agrees at 7 bases. The V and J ends lost 4 bases and 2 bases, in that order; junction bases with no gene match: 5. The CDR3 extends over 14 amino acids. Germline V lookup: CDR1 GTSNPN, CDR2 SVGIG (reference sequence). CDR3 bases: TGTGCCTGGAAGGGGAGGGGCCCCAAAAACATTCAGTACTTC. This sequence encodes CAWKGRGPKNIQYF. The whole variable domain, filled in from reference TRBV30 and TRBJ2-4, reads SQTIHQWPATLVQPVGSPLSLECTVEGTSNPNLYWYRQAAGRGLQLLFYSVGIGQISSEVPQNLSASRPQDRQFILSSKKLLLSDSGFYLCAWKGRGPKNIQYFGAGTRLSVL.

This clone was detected once. The rearrangement joins TRBV7-9 to TRBJ2-1; 8 bases align to TRBD2. Trimming took 6 bases from V and 0 from J; bases not matched to a gene: 7. Germline lookup yields CDR1 SEHNR and CDR2 FQNEAQ (reference sequence). This CDR3 is 16 amino acids long. CDR3 nucleotides: TGTGCCAGCAGACCTACTAGCGGCCTCTCCTACAATGAGCAGTTCTTC. Its protein product is CASRPTSGLSYNEQFF.

Only one count was recorded for this clone. The chain carries TRBV18 and TRBJ1-4; TRBD1 is a possible D gene (5 bases). Trimming shortened V by 3 bases and J by 8 bases, and 16 bases separated the two germline ends. The CDR3 loop spans 15 amino acids. Germline CDR1 reads KGHSH; CDR2 reads LQKENI. CDR3: CASSPQGGAREKLFF. In nucleotides, the CDR3 is TGTGCCAGCTCACCCCAAGGAGGGGCGCGGGAAAAACTGTTTTTT.

The rearrangement links TRBV7-2 to TRBJ2-7, with 8 bases lining up with TRBD2. Germline V CDR1 and CDR2: SGHTA, FQGNSA. CDR3 size: 16 residues. V gave up 0 bases and J gave up 2 bases; unmatched junction bases: 6. CDR3 coding DNA: TGTGCCAGCAGCTTAGCCCCGGGACTAGTAGCCTACGAGCAGTACTTC. Translated: CASSLAPGLVAYEQYF.

The CDR3 region has the DNA TGTGCCAGCAGCAAAGAGGAGCCAGGGGCGGAAATGAACACTGAAGCTTTCTTT. It encodes CASSKEEPGAEMNTEAFF. This chain connects TRBV21-1 to TRBJ1-1; the table's D call TRBD1 went unverified against the DNA. TRBV21-1 is a pseudogene. This CDR3 region has 18 residues.

The chain joins TRBV28 to TRBJ1-5, with D possibly matching TRBD1 (5 bases). The V end was cut by 5 bases, the J end by 6 bases, with 17 bases between. CDR1 is MDHEN and CDR2 is SYDVKM in the germline V gene. The CDR3 is 15 residues long. The CDR3 DNA is TGTGCCAGCAGTCCCCCCCCGGGGGTCTCTCAGCCCCAGCATTTT. Translation gives CASSPPPGVSQPQHF.

This clone was observed a single time. V usage is TRBV5-6 and J usage is TRBJ1-3; no clear D gene. V dropped 5 bases and J dropped 4 bases, with 19 bases sitting between them. CDR1 SGHDT and CDR2 YYEEEE come from the germline V gene. The CDR3 covers 16 residues. The CDR3 nucleotides read TGTGCCAGCAGAAGGAGGCAGCGTTACATCGGAAACACCATATATTTT. Its translation: CASRRRQRYIGNTIYF.

V and J are TRBV28 and TRBJ1-3, with D perhaps TRBD1 (5 bases). The CDR3 contains 14 residues. Germline CDR1 reads MDHEN; CDR2 reads SYDVKM. The V end lost 4 bases, the J end lost 0 bases, and 7 bases lay between the germline ends. CDR3 protein: CASSYRSSGNTIYF. The CDR3 DNA sequence: TGTGCCAGCAGTTACAGGTCCTCTGGAAACACCATATATTTT. Together with reference TRBV28 and TRBJ1-3, the CDR3 gives the full variable domain: DVKVTQSSRYLVKRTGEKVFLECVQDMDHENMFWYRQDPGLGLRLIYFSYDVKMKEKGDIPEGYSVSREKKERFSLILESASTNQTSMYLCASSYRSSGNTIYFGEGSWLTVV.

The chain recombines TRBV5-1 with TRBJ1-2; D remains unclear. Trimming removed 0 bases from V and 3 bases from J, with 9 bases in between. The CDR3 loop spans 14 amino acids. CDR1 and CDR2 from the germline V gene are SGHRS and YFSETQ. For the CDR3, the DNA is TGCGCCAGCAGCTTGGGAACAGCTTACTATGGCTACACCTTC. Its translation is CASSLGTAYYGYTF.

The chain couples TRBV27 to TRBJ2-7; 13 bases agree with TRBD2. Germline CDR1 MNHEY, CDR2 SMNVEV (reference sequence). V gave up 2 bases and J gave up 4 bases; unmatched junction bases: 5. This CDR3 has 16 amino acids. The CDR3 here is CASSLSGLAGEYEQYF. The CDR3 DNA follows: TGTGCCAGCAGTTTAAGCGGACTAGCGGGAGAGTACGAGCAGTACTTC.

V gene TRBV27 combines with J gene TRBJ1-6; weak D call: TRBD1 (6 bases). The CDR3 loop spans 14 amino acids. V lost 5 bases and J lost 10, with 15 bases in between. CDR1 is MNHEY, CDR2 SMNVEV, per germline (reference sequence). CDR3 in amino acids: CASSRLPGQSPLHF. The CDR3 nucleotides read TGTGCCAGCAGTCGACTTCCGGGACAATCACCCCTCCACTTT.